In this sample, the clone carrying this T cell receptor (beta chain) turned up many times. No antigen is known for it. What was amplified from RNA transcripts were TCR beta CDR3 regions. The HTBI primer set was used in a first-round RT-PCR of the TCR CDR3. TCRdb recomputed calls from the multiplex PCR reads with MiXCR, one row per CDR3 protein. Here the sample spans about 360,000 distinct CDR3 sequences, roughly 14% being singletons. The entry originates in a study of T cells in Graves' hyperthyroidism and ophthalmopathy. This CDR3 is 15 amino acids long. Trimming took off 3 bases at V and 4 bases at J, with 14 bases between the two ends. The germline V gene encodes CDR1 SNHLY and CDR2 FYNNEI. The study, taken as a whole, reports: Blood also contained most expanded thyroid clonotypes above 0.001.

Any patient presenting with uncontrolled infection, other autoimmune disease, pregnancy or lactation was left out. Thyroid ultrasound and orbital computed tomography, with clinical symptoms and serum thyroxine and TRAb, informed diagnoses. Blood dates from first hyperthyroidism diagnosis, before any ophthalmopathy symptoms. The chain uses TRBV2 and TRBJ2-3; tentative D call: TRBD2 (6 bases). The receptor comes from a young man with Graves' hyperthyroidism that later progressed to Graves' ophthalmopathy. The material sequenced was blood. The CDR3 DNA sequence: TGTGCCAGCAGTGACAGGACCTCGGGGGCAGATACGCAGTATTTT. This gives the protein CASSDRTSGADTQYF.